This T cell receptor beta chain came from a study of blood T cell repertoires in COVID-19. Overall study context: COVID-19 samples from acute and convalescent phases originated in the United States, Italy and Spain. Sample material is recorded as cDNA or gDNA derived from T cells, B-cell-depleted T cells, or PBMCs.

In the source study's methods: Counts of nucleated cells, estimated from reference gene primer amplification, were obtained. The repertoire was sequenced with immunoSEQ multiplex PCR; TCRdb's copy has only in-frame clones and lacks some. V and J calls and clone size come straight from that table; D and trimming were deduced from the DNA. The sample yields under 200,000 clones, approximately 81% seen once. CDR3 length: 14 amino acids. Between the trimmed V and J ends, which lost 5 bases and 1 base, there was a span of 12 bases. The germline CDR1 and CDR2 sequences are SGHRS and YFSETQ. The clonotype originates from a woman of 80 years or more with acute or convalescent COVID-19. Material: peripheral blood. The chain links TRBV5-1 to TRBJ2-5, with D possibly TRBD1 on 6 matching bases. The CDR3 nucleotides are TGCGCCAGCAGGTCACAGGGATCCCAAGAGACCCAGTACTTC. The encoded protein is CASRSQGSQETQYF.